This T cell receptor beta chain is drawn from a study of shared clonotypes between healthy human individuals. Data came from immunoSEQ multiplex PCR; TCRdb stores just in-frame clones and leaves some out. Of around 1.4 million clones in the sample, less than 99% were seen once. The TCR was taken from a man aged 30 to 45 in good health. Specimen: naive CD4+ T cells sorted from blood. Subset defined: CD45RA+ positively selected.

In DNA form, the CDR3 reads TGTGCCAGCAGTTACAGGACAGGATCAGATACGCAGTATTTT. Protein sequence: CASSYRTGSDTQYF. The rearrangement links TRBV6-5 to TRBJ2-3; 7 bases match TRBD1. Germline V gene data show CDR1 as MNHEY and CDR2 as SVGAGI. Trimming removed 2 bases from V and 4 bases from J; junction bases left unmatched: 3. CDR3 length equals 14 residues.